These 9 T cell receptor beta chains originate from one sample sequenced in a study of CD8 T cells in Susac syndrome. After extraction with the RNeasy kit, about 0.45 to 1 ug of the RNA was reverse transcribed using random hexamers. Using its own MiXCR run on the immunoSEQ multiplex PCR reads, TCRdb lists one record per CDR3 protein. This sample has roughly 200,000 distinct CDR3 sequences, with about 93% found just once. The sequencing sample was made of CD4+ T cells from PBMCs. The receptors derive from a human donor in good health.

The CDR3 here is CASRGPGGQTQYF. The CDR3 DNA sequence: TGTGCCAGCAGGGGGCCCGGGGGACAGACCCAGTACTTC. The rearrangement links TRBV7-6 to TRBJ2-5; D is perhaps TRBD2 (6 bases). The CDR3 extends over 13 amino acids. V lost 6 bases to trimming and J lost 6 bases, with 14 bases between them. Per the germline V gene, CDR1 is SGHVS and CDR2 is FNYEAQ.

The chain employs TRBV4-2 and TRBJ2-7; TRBD1 aligns across 9 bases. Trimming took 0 bases from V and 2 from J; bases not matched to a gene: 11. Germline assignment: CDR1 LGHNA and CDR2 YNFKEQ. The CDR3 runs 18 residues. The CDR3 sequence is CASSQDYGGTGFTYEQYV. The CDR3 DNA reads as TGTGCCAGCAGCCAAGACTATGGAGGGACAGGGTTCACCTACGAGCAGTACGTC.

The genes are TRBV6-5 and TRBJ1-3; D not resolved. The germline V and J ends were trimmed by 2 bases and 1 base, with 9 bases remaining between them. CDR1 is MNHEY and CDR2 is SVGAGI in the germline V gene. The CDR3 loop spans 15 amino acids. The DNA for the CDR3 is TGTGCCAGCAGTTACGTGCAGCCTTCTGGAAACACCATATATTTT. Residues: CASSYVQPSGNTIYF.

This chain connects TRBV5-1 to TRBJ2-1; D is perhaps TRBD1 or TRBD2 (6 bases each). Germline CDR1 reads SGHRS; CDR2 reads YFSETQ. V was trimmed by 2 bases and J by 9 bases, leaving 12 bases between them. The length of the CDR3 is 13 residues. This CDR3 reads CASSFQRGAEQFF. In DNA, the CDR3 is TGCGCCAGCAGCTTCCAAAGGGGGGCTGAGCAGTTCTTC.

The rearrangement uses TRBV7-8 and TRBJ2-2, with TRBD2 matching over 9 bases. CDR3 length: 15 residues. Per the germline V gene, CDR1 is SGHVS and CDR2 is FQNEAQ. Germline trimming cut 4 bases from V and 0 bases from J; bases unmatched to any gene: 0. CDR3 sequence reads: CASSSSGANTGELFF. The CDR3, as DNA: TGTGCCAGCAGCTCTAGCGGGGCGAACACCGGGGAGCTGTTTTTT.

The chain uses TRBV28 and TRBJ1-2; TRBD1 is a possible D gene (6 bases). V lost 5 bases and J lost 3, with 19 bases in between. The germline gives CDR1 MDHEN, CDR2 SYDVKM. The CDR3 extends over 16 amino acids. For the CDR3, the DNA is TGTGCCAGCAGTATCTCGCCGGGGGGGCTGGACTATGGCTACACCTTC. Its translation is CASSISPGGLDYGYTF.

The chain is built from TRBV6-5 and TRBJ2-1; D may be TRBD1 (6 bases). The V gene lost 6 bases and the J gene lost 6 bases, with 15 bases spanning the gap. The CDR3 spans 14 residues. CDR1 is MNHEY, CDR2 SVGAGI, per germline. CDR3: CASSPYKGGNEQFF. In DNA form, the CDR3 reads TGTGCCAGCAGCCCCTATAAAGGGGGCAATGAGCAGTTCTTC.

The rearrangement joins TRBV5-6 to TRBJ2-1; 9 positions match TRBD2. Per germline, CDR1 SGHDT and CDR2 YYEEEE. This CDR3 is built from 15 residues. The ends lost 3 bases at V and 7 bases at J; junction bases unmatched: 8. Here the CDR3 DNA reads TGTGCCAGCAGCTCCCTAGGGCGGGGGGGAAATGAGCAGTTCTTC. Protein sequence: CASSSLGRGGNEQFF.

A remark on this clonotype: At one of its ends the junction is not consistent with the germline gene, which may arise from a read error. The chain joins TRBV7-3 to TRBJ1-3; D not certain. The CDR3 has 15 amino acids. CDR1 is SGHTA, CDR2 FQGTGA, per germline. This chain's CDR3 is CASSRTADSRNTIYF. The CDR3 DNA follows: TGTGCCAGCAGCCGGACCGCAGACTCTAGAAACACCATATATTTT.